This is a list of T cell receptor beta chains from one sample in a study of T-cell memory formation after mild COVID-19. MiXCR was run by TCRdb on the 5' RACE reads, yielding one entry per CDR3 protein. The sample shows about 160,000 distinct CDR3 sequences, roughly 31% of them seen only once. Source material: PBMCs or a T cell subset sorted from them (not recorded which). The receptor set was obtained from an adult woman who had mild COVID-19 (a few samples of this study predate the infection). Cell type and time point are not known. CDR3s include the opening cysteine and the closing phenylalanine or tryptophan. Each record gives: J gene, D gene, clone size, V gene, CDR3 DNA, CDR3 protein. A D gene is named only where the DNA matches it firmly. Size values are once, few and many counts, or a class for expanded clones, and some rows have none.

TRBJ2-2	NA	NA	TRBV7-2	TGTGCCAGCAGCTCCGGAGGGGGGGTTGCCGGGGAGCTGTTTTTT	CASSSGGGVAGELFF
TRBJ2-7	NA	NA	TRBV18	TGTGCCAGCTCATCATCCAGGTACGAGCAGTACTTC	CASSSSRYEQYF
TRBJ2-3	TRBD1	few	TRBV5-1	TGCGCCAGCAGCGCGGGACAGGATGTAGATACGCAGTATTTT	CASSAGQDVDTQYF
TRBJ2-4	TRBD1	NA	TRBV7-9	TGTGCCAGCAGCCCACGGACAGGGCCAGCCAAAAACATTCAGTACTTC	CASSPRTGPAKNIQYF
TRBJ2-5	TRBD2	few	TRBV7-2	TGTGCCAGCAACTTAGCCGAGCGGGGCGTCCAAGAGACCCAGTACTTC	CASNLAERGVQETQYF
TRBJ2-3	NA	few	TRBV18	TGTGCCAGCTCACCGCTGGTGGGCAGCACAGATACGCAGTATTTT	CASSPLVGSTDTQYF
TRBJ2-5	NA	NA	TRBV7-2	TGTGCCAGCAGCTCTGTTAAACGGACAGTAAGAGGGACCCAGTACTTC	CASSSVKRTVRGTQYF
TRBJ1-1	NA	few	TRBV20-1	TGCAGTGCTAGAGTGGGGGGGGCCCTGAACACTGAAGCTTTCTTT	CSARVGGALNTEAFF
TRBJ1-1	NA	few	TRBV12-3/TRBV12-4	TGTGCCAGCAGTTTCCAAGCAACCACTGAAGCTTTCTTT	CASSFQATTEAFF
TRBJ2-5	NA	NA	TRBV6-6	TGTGCCAGCAGTTACCCTACGGAGGGAGTATATGAGACCCAGTACTTC	CASSYPTEGVYETQYF
TRBJ2-1	NA	few	TRBV11-2	TGTGCCAGCAGCTTCAGGACCTCTTCGGGGGAGCAGTTCTTC	CASSFRTSSGEQFF